The 27 T cell receptor beta chains given below trace back to one sample, sequenced in a study of spatial heterogeneity in lung cancer. TCRdb itself ran the 5' RACE reads through MiXCR, one entry per CDR3 protein. The sample lists about 3,300 distinct CDR3 sequences; roughly 29% were seen once. Noted time point: sample taken at primary tumor resection. Tumor, nontumor lung or frozen PBMC supplied whole RNA, sequenced without sorting. This sample comprised PBMCs, obtained at surgery. These TCRs come from a female donor with early-stage non-small cell lung cancer.

This clonotype rates as medium-sized. This beta chain is a stray read from a library made for alpha chains; its abundance is not meaningful. The V and J genes are TRBV11-1 and TRBJ2-2; 9 positions match TRBD1. The V and J ends lost 7 bases and 5 bases, in that order; junction bases with no gene match: 8. CDR3 size: 15 residues. CDR1 SGHAT and CDR2 FQDESV come from the germline V gene (reference sequence). The CDR3, as DNA: TGTGCCAGCACCCTGGGGGACAGGGATACCGGGGAGCTGTTTTTT. Its protein is CASTLGDRDTGELFF.

This clonotype was seen more than once but under ten times. This beta chain came through as a stray read in a library set up for alpha chains, and its size says little. The chain is built from TRBV29-1 and TRBJ2-1, with D uncertain. The V gene's germline CDR1 is SQVTM and CDR2 ANQGSEA. The CDR3 loop spans 13 amino acids. V was cut by 2 bases and J by 8 bases, with 13 bases left in between. The CDR3 sequence: CSVETPYDHEQFF. Here the CDR3 DNA reads TGCAGCGTTGAAACCCCTTATGACCATGAGCAGTTCTTC.

Concerning this clonotype itself: This beta chain is an off-target read within a library intended for alpha chains, so its frequency means little. The chain carries TRBV9 and TRBJ2-2; D not resolved. V was pared by 0 bases and J by 7 bases, with 13 bases between. This CDR3 has 15 residues. The germline V gene encodes CDR1 SGDLS and CDR2 YYNGEE. The CDR3 sequence is CASSVVSRSGGELFF. CDR3 sequence (DNA): TGTGCCAGCAGCGTAGTGTCCCGGTCTGGCGGGGAGCTGTTTTTT.

This clonotype qualifies as medium-sized. Little can be read into the size of this beta chain, an off-target read in a library designed for alpha chains. V gene TRBV5-1 combines with J gene TRBJ2-1, with 8 bases aligning to TRBD1. Losses at the gene ends were 4 bases for V and 9 bases for J; bases not matched to a gene: 12. Germline V gives CDR1 SGHRS, CDR2 YFSETQ. This CDR3 contains 15 residues. The CDR3 DNA is TGCGCCAGCAGCGTCGGCGGGGAGACAGGGGCTGAGCAGTTCTTC. It is translated as CASSVGGETGAEQFF.

Turning to this clonotype: This beta chain represents an off-target read in a library built for alpha chains; its size is of limited meaning. V usage is TRBV5-1 and J usage is TRBJ2-3; either TRBD1 or TRBD2 may supply D (5 bases each). V gave up 0 bases and J gave up 2 bases, with 7 bases separating them. The CDR3 extends over 14 amino acids. Germline V gene lookup returns CDR1 SGHRS and CDR2 YFSETQ. This CDR3 is CASSLEGTTDTQYF. In nucleotides, the CDR3 is TGCGCCAGCAGCTTGGAGGGGACCACAGATACGCAGTATTTT. Together with reference TRBV5-1 and TRBJ2-3, the CDR3 gives the full variable domain: KAGVTQTPRYLIKTRGQQVTLSCSPISGHRSVSWYQQTPGQGLQFLFEYFSETQRNKGNFPGRFSGRQFSNSRSEMNVSTLELGDSALYLCASSLEGTTDTQYFGPGTRLTVL.

This clonotype was counted only a few times. This beta chain is an unintended read in a library built for alpha chains; its size means little. This chain joins TRBV9 and TRBJ2-2; 8 bases line up with TRBD1. This CDR3 spans 17 amino acids. Losses at the gene ends were 0 bases for V and 2 bases for J; bases not matched to a gene: 6. Germline CDR1 reads SGDLS; CDR2 reads YYNGEE. This CDR3 is CASSVASTGVNTGELFF. The CDR3 coding sequence is TGTGCCAGCAGCGTAGCTTCGACAGGGGTCAACACCGGGGAGCTGTTTTTT.

This clonotype occurred a few times. Being off target in a library aimed at alpha chains, this beta chain has a size of little meaning. The chain links TRBV11-2 to TRBJ2-2; 7 bases line up with TRBD2. V was clipped by 6 bases and J by 5 bases; unmatched bases: 9. Germline CDR1 SGHAT, CDR2 FQNNGV. CDR3 length equals 15 residues. The CDR3 nucleotides are TGTGCCAGCAGTATTGCGGGAGTTGGAACCGGGGAGCTGTTTTTT. Amino acid sequence: CASSIAGVGTGELFF.

With respect to this clonotype: This beta chain appears as a stray read in a library generated for alpha chains; its size is not informative. CDR3 sequence: CASSPRQGYTEAFF. The CDR3 region has the DNA TGTGCCAGCAGTCCGAGACAGGGTTACACTGAAGCTTTCTTT. The chain carries TRBV12-3 or TRBV12-4 and TRBJ1-1; 7 bases match TRBD1. This CDR3 is 14 amino acids long. The trim removed 5 bases at V and 3 bases at J, leaving 6 bases unmatched.

By its share, this clonotype is hyperexpanded. Because the library targeted alpha chains, this beta chain is an off-target read whose size means little. The V and J genes are TRBV13 and TRBJ2-7; maybe TRBD1 (6 bases). Germline CDR1 reads PRHDT; CDR2 reads FYEKMQ (reference sequence). This CDR3 comprises 15 residues. V dropped 0 bases and J dropped 5 bases, with 14 bases sitting between them. CDR3 in amino acids: CASSLGAGAVHEQYF. The CDR3 DNA follows: TGTGCCAGCAGCTTAGGAGCAGGGGCGGTCCACGAGCAGTACTTC.

Note on this clonotype: Little can be read into the size of this beta chain, an off-target read in a library designed for alpha chains. This sequence joins TRBV18 and TRBJ2-1; no clear D gene. The V end lost 2 bases, the J end lost 0 bases, and 8 bases lay between the germline ends. In germline, CDR1 is KGHSH, CDR2 LQKENI. The CDR3 covers 15 residues. CDR3 residues: CASSPVGYSYNEQFF. The CDR3 bases are TGTGCCAGCTCACCAGTCGGGTACTCCTACAATGAGCAGTTCTTC.

A remark on this clonotype: This beta chain represents an off-target read in a library built for alpha chains; its size is of limited meaning. V and J are TRBV5-1 and TRBJ2-3, with 7 bases lining up with TRBD1. Germline values: CDR1 SGHRS, CDR2 YFSETQ. The CDR3 totals 15 residues. Losses at the gene ends were 4 bases for V and 3 bases for J; bases not matched to a gene: 8. CDR3 protein: CASSPFDRATDTQYF. The DNA for the CDR3 is TGCGCCAGCAGCCCATTTGACAGGGCTACAGATACGCAGTATTTT. The variable domain in full, completed from reference TRBV5-1 and TRBJ2-3, reads KAGVTQTPRYLIKTRGQQVTLSCSPISGHRSVSWYQQTPGQGLQFLFEYFSETQRNKGNFPGRFSGRQFSNSRSEMNVSTLELGDSALYLCASSPFDRATDTQYFGPGTRLTVL.

Concerning this clonotype itself: Little can be read into the size of this beta chain, an off-target read in a library designed for alpha chains. The V call is TRBV7-9, the J call TRBJ2-6, with D possibly being TRBD1 or TRBD2 (5 bases each). V shed 5 bases and J shed 2 bases, with 10 bases lying between them. Germline loops: CDR1 SEHNR, CDR2 FQNEAQ (reference sequence). The CDR3 runs 15 residues. DNA of the CDR3: TGTGCCAGCAGCCCGGGGACGGCTGGGGCCAACGTCCTGACTTTC. Residues: CASSPGTAGANVLTF.

Of note for this clonotype: Being off target in a library aimed at alpha chains, this beta chain has a size of little meaning. CDR3 protein: CASALAAAYEQYF. CDR3 nucleotides: TGTGCCAGTGCCTTAGCGGCGGCCTACGAGCAGTACTTC. V is TRBV12-3 or TRBV12-4 and J is TRBJ2-7; the D gene is possibly TRBD2 (6 bases). V gave up 9 bases and J gave up 2 bases, with 14 bases separating them. The CDR3 contains 13 residues.

This clonotype has just a few counts. This beta chain appears as a stray read in a library generated for alpha chains; its size is not informative. This sequence joins TRBV7-8 and TRBJ2-1; D unclear. The V gene lost 4 bases and the J gene lost 7 bases, with 11 bases spanning the gap. The V gene's germline CDR1 is SGHVS and CDR2 FQNEAQ. The CDR3 contains 13 residues. This CDR3 reads CASSSRAINEQFF. In DNA, the CDR3 is TGTGCCAGCAGCTCCCGTGCCATTAATGAGCAGTTCTTC.

This clonotype is medium-sized within its sample. In a library made to pick up alpha chains, this beta chain is a stray read with a size that means little. This chain uses TRBV6-2 or TRBV6-3 with TRBJ2-6, with unresolved D. The V end lost 2 bases, the J end lost 1 base, and 12 bases lay between the germline ends. The CDR3 consists of 17 residues. Germline CDR1 reads MNHEY; CDR2 reads SVGEGT. This CDR3 reads CASSYPARRSGANVLTF. CDR3 sequence (DNA): TGTGCCAGCAGTTACCCGGCGAGGAGATCTGGGGCCAACGTCCTGACTTTC.

This clonotype showed up just a few times. This beta chain is an off-target read within a library intended for alpha chains, so its frequency means little. The rearrangement links TRBV20-1 to TRBJ2-7; 8 bases are shared with TRBD2. This CDR3 spans 13 amino acids. Germline CDR1 DFQATT, CDR2 SNEGSKA (reference sequence). V shed 1 base and J 5 bases; nucleotides not matched to a gene: 4. The CDR3 protein is CSARVAGKHEQYF. As DNA, the CDR3 is TGCAGTGCTAGAGTAGCGGGAAAACACGAGCAGTACTTC.

Comment on this clonotype: Being off target in a library aimed at alpha chains, this beta chain has a size of little meaning. The chain joins TRBV20-1 to TRBJ2-5, with D unclear. The CDR3 is made up of 12 amino acids. From germline, CDR1 is DFQATT and CDR2 SNEGSKA (reference sequence). Trimming stripped 6 bases from V and 5 bases from J, with 13 bases between. This chain's CDR3 is CSAPSGFETQYF. CDR3 nucleotides: TGCAGTGCGCCATCGGGTTTTGAGACCCAGTACTTC.

This clonotype was recorded a few times. As an off-target read in a library built for alpha chains, this beta chain has a frequency of little significance. V gene TRBV11-1 combines with J gene TRBJ2-1; D ambiguous. The CDR3 runs to 13 residues. CDR1 and CDR2 (germline): SGHAT, FQDESV (reference sequence). V was cut by 6 bases and J by 5 bases, with 11 bases left in between. The CDR3 DNA reads TGTGCCAGCAGGTCTAGACGCAACAATGAGCAGTTCTTC. This sequence encodes CASRSRRNNEQFF.

A remark on this clonotype: This beta chain came through as a stray read in a library set up for alpha chains, and its size says little. This chain links TRBV25-1 with TRBJ2-5, with D maybe TRBD1 (6 bases). The CDR3 extends over 13 amino acids. From germline, CDR1 is MGHDK and CDR2 SYGVNS. V lost 5 bases and J 4 bases, leaving 11 bases between the germline ends. The CDR3 spells CASSPGHGETQYF. The CDR3 DNA follows: TGTGCCAGCAGTCCGGGACACGGAGAGACCCAGTACTTC.

This clonotype was counted only a few times. This beta chain appears as a stray read in a library generated for alpha chains; its size is not informative. The chain links TRBV2 to TRBJ2-3; D is undetermined. With 6 bases removed from V and 4 bases from J, the gap between germline ends came to 8 bases. Per the germline V gene, CDR1 is SNHLY and CDR2 is FYNNEI. CDR3 length equals 12 residues. The chain's CDR3 is CASRIAADTQYF. The CDR3 DNA reads TGTGCCAGCAGGATCGCGGCAGATACGCAGTATTTT. Using reference TRBV2 and TRBJ2-3 for the parts outside the CDR3, the full variable domain is EPEVTQTPSHQVTQMGQEVILRCVPISNHLYFYWYRQILGQKVEFLVSFYNNEISEKSEIFDDQFSVERPDGSNFTLKIRSTKLEDSAMYFCASRIAADTQYFGPGTRLTVL.

A remark on this clonotype: Being off target in a library aimed at alpha chains, this beta chain has a size of little meaning. V gene TRBV28 combines with J gene TRBJ2-1; no definite D call. CDR3 length equals 15 residues. The V gene's germline CDR1 is MDHEN and CDR2 SYDVKM. V shed 5 bases and J shed 6 bases, with 17 bases lying between them. The CDR3 region is CASSIDSLRGNEQFF. CDR3 DNA sequence: TGTGCCAGCAGTATTGACTCCCTAAGAGGCAATGAGCAGTTCTTC.

A word on this clonotype: This beta chain lies outside the target of a library built for alpha chains; its clone size means little. The CDR3 loop is CATARDKSSYNEQFF. CDR3 bases: TGTGCCACAGCCCGGGACAAGAGCTCCTACAATGAGCAGTTCTTC. This sequence joins TRBV2 and TRBJ2-1, with D tentatively TRBD1 (6 bases). This CDR3 comprises 15 residues. Germline CDR1 SNHLY, CDR2 FYNNEI. Trimming stripped 10 bases from V and 0 bases from J, with 16 bases between.

Comments on this clonotype: This beta chain came through as a stray read in a library set up for alpha chains, and its size says little. The CDR3 region is CASSLWDRRRHGEQYF. The DNA of the CDR3 is TGTGCCAGCAGTTTATGGGACAGAAGGAGACATGGGGAGCAGTACTTC. The gene calls are TRBV28 and TRBJ2-7, with a tentative D call TRBD1 (6 bases). The V and J ends lost 0 bases and 7 bases respectively, with 19 bases between them. The length of the CDR3 is 16 residues. Per the germline V gene, CDR1 is MDHEN and CDR2 is SYDVKM.

In the case of this clonotype: This beta chain came through as a stray read in a library set up for alpha chains, and its size says little. This chain joins TRBV28 and TRBJ2-7; a possible D gene is TRBD1 (5 bases). CDR1 and CDR2 from the germline V gene are MDHEN and SYDVKM. V shed 4 bases and J shed 2 bases, with 18 bases lying between them. The CDR3 loop spans 16 amino acids. As DNA, the CDR3 is TGTGCCAGCAGTTCGTTGGGGCAGAGCCTAACCTACGAGCAGTACTTC. It yields the protein CASSSLGQSLTYEQYF.

Within the sample, this clonotype is large (0.1 to 1%). Because the library targeted alpha chains, this beta chain is an off-target read whose size means little. The V and J genes are TRBV28 and TRBJ2-1; D gene unclear. Trimming took off 6 bases at V and 8 bases at J, with 14 bases between the two ends. Germline loops: CDR1 MDHEN, CDR2 SYDVKM. The CDR3 covers 13 residues. The DNA for the CDR3 is TGTGCCAGCAGGGCCCTGGAGTACGATGAGCAGTTCTTC. As protein: CASRALEYDEQFF.

This clonotype has just a few counts. This beta chain lies outside the target of a library built for alpha chains; its clone size means little. The genes are TRBV7-9 and TRBJ2-2; maybe TRBD2 (6 bases). This CDR3 is built from 15 residues. V was clipped by 3 bases and J by 6 bases, with 14 bases between them. Looked up from germline, CDR1 is SEHNR and CDR2 is FQNEAQ (reference sequence). CDR3 nucleotides: TGTGCCAGCAGCTTTCAAACAGGAGGGGCCGGGGAGCTGTTTTTT. Translation gives CASSFQTGGAGELFF.

This clonotype is deemed medium-sized (0.01 to 0.1%). In a library made to pick up alpha chains, this beta chain is a stray read with a size that means little. The chain employs TRBV12-3 or TRBV12-4 and TRBJ2-7; D is perhaps TRBD2 (6 bases). V was pared by 6 bases and J by 3 bases, with 15 bases between. This CDR3 has 14 amino acids. This chain's CDR3 is CASRTSGRSYEQYF. The CDR3 DNA follows: TGTGCCAGCAGAACCTCAGGGAGGAGCTACGAGCAGTACTTC.